The sequence of this T cell receptor (beta chain) was determined in a study of blood T cell repertoires in COVID-19. Across the whole study: Acute-phase and convalescent COVID-19 samples originated in the United States, Italy and Spain. Nucleic acid was either cDNA or gDNA, and it came from T cells, B-cell-depleted T cells, or PBMCs.

CDR1 is LNHNV, CDR2 YYDKDF, per germline (reference sequence). This CDR3 is built from 15 residues. V dropped 3 bases and J dropped 0 bases, with 12 bases sitting between them. Original analysis: Amplified reference gene primers provided the basis for estimating nucleated cell counts. Profiling relied on immunoSEQ multiplex PCR, and the TCRdb table lists in-frame clones only, not all of them. Clone size and the V and J calls come from that table; the DNA yielded D and trimming. The table shows approximately 230,000 clones, with 88% occurring only once. The clonotype comes from a woman between 40 and 55 years old who had recovered from COVID-19. The rearrangement links TRBV15 to TRBJ2-7, with TRBD2 as a possible D gene (6 bases). Sequencing input: peripheral blood. The CDR3 DNA follows: TGTGCCACCAGCAGGCCCGGGACTCTCTCCTACGAGCAGTACTTC. Its protein is CATSRPGTLSYEQYF.